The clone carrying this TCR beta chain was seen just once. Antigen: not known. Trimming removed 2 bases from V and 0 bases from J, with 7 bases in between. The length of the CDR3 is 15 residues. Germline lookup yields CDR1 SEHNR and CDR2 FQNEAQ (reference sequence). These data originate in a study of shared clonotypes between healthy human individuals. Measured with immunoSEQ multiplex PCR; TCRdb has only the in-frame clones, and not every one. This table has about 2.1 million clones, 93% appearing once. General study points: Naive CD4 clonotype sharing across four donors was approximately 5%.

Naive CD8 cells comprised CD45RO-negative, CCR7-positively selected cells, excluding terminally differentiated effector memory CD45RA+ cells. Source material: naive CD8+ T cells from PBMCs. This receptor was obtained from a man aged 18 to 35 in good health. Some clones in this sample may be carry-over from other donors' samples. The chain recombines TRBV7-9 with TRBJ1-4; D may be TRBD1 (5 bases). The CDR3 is CASSLPGATNEKLFF. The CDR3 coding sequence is TGTGCCAGCAGCTTACCGGGGGCAACTAATGAAAAACTGTTTTTT.